This is a list of T cell receptor beta chains from one sample in a study of blood T cell repertoires in COVID-19. TCRdb keeps only in-frame clones here, not all; method: immunoSEQ multiplex PCR. The table shows some 130,000 clones, with 80% to 90% occurring only once. The material sequenced was PBMCs or T cells enriched from blood (not recorded which). The receptors derive from a woman in her 50s who had recovered from COVID-19. The CDR3 runs from the conserved cysteine through the conserved F or W. The D gene is left open where the match is weak. Clone size appears in some rows only: once, few, many, or a class for an expanded clone.

V	J	D	size	DNA	CDR3
TRBV30	TRBJ2-2	NA	once	TGTGCCTGGAGTGTTGGGTCTAGCCGGTCCGGGGAGCTGTTTTTT	CAWSVGSSRSGELFF
TRBV5-5	TRBJ1-1	TRBD1	NA	TGTGCCAGCAGCTTGACTGGACAGGGGGGCACTGAAGCTTTCTTT	CASSLTGQGGTEAFF
TRBV19	TRBJ1-1	TRBD1	NA	TGTGCCAGTAGCGACAGGGGCAACACTGAAGCTTTCTTT	CASSDRGNTEAFF
TRBV7-2	TRBJ2-2	NA	NA	TGTGCCAGCAGACCGGGATTATTCCCGAACACCGGGGAGCTGTTTTTT	CASRPGLFPNTGELFF
TRBV6-5	TRBJ1-1	NA	NA	TGTGCCAGCAAATCCATCGGGAGTTTGAACACTGAAGCTTTCTTT	CASKSIGSLNTEAFF
TRBV11-2	TRBJ1-2	TRBD1	once	TGTGCCAGCAGCTTAGCCGCGGGACAGGGGGCCCATGGCTACACCTTC	CASSLAAGQGAHGYTF
TRBV6-5	TRBJ1-5	NA	NA	TGTGCCAGCTCCCTCCCAGGGGAGCCCCAGCATTTT	CASSLPGEPQHF
TRBV6-5	TRBJ1-2	NA	few	TGTGCCAGCATCGGCGGCGGAGAACATGGCTACACCTTC	CASIGGGEHGYTF
TRBV5-8	TRBJ1-1	NA	NA	TGTGCCAGCACCCGGTGGATGCGGGGAGGGGACACTGAAGCTTTCTTT	CASTRWMRGGDTEAFF
TRBV4-1	TRBJ2-7	TRBD1	NA	TGCGCCAGCAGCCAGGCTTGGACAGGGTCTCAATACGAGCAGTACTTC	CASSQAWTGSQYEQYF
TRBV7-2	TRBJ1-2	NA	NA	TGTGCCAGCAGCGTTCTAGCAGCTTATGGCTACACCTTC	CASSVLAAYGYTF